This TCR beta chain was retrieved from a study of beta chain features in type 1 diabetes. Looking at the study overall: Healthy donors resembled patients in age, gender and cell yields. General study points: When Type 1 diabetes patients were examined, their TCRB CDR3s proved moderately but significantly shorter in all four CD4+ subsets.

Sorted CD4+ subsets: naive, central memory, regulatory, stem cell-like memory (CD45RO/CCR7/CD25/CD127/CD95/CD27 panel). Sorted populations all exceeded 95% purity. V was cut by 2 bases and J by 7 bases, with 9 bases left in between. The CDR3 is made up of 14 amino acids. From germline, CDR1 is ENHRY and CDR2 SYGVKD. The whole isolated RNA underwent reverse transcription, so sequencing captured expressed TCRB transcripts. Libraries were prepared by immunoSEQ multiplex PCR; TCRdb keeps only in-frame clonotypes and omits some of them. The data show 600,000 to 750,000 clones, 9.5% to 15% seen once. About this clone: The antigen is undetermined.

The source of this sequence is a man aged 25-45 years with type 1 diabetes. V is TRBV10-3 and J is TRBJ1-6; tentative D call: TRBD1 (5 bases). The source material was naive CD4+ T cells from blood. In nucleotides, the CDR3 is TGTGCCATCAGTGAGCGGGGGACGAATTCACCCCTCCACTTT. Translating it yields CAISERGTNSPLHF.